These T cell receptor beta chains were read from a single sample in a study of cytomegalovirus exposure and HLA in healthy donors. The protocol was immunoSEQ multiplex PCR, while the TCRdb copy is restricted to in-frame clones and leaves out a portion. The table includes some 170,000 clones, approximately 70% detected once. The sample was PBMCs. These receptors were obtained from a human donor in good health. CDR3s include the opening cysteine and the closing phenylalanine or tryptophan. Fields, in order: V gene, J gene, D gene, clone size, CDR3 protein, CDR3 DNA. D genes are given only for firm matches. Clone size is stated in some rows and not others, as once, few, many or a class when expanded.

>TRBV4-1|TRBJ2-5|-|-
CASSQAIGAETQYF
TGCGCCAGCAGCCAAGCTATAGGGGCGGAGACCCAGTACTTC
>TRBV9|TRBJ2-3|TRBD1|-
CASSVGGTGRDTQYF
TGTGCCAGCAGCGTAGGAGGGACAGGGAGAGATACGCAGTATTTT
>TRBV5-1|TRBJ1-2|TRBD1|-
CASTQDRSNYGYTF
TGCGCCAGCACCCAGGACAGGTCTAACTATGGCTACACCTTC
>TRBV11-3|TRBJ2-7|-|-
CASSLGSGSYEQYF
TGTGCCAGCAGCTTAGGGTCGGGCTCCTACGAGCAGTACTTC
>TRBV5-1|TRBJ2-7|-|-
CASSFGLTTDEQYF
TGCGCCAGCAGCTTCGGACTGACTACGGACGAGCAGTACTTC
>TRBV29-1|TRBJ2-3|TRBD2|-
CSVRGGAYGADTQYF
TGCAGCGTCCGGGGGGGGGCCTACGGGGCAGATACGCAGTATTTT
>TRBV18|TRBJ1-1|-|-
CASSPTVNTEAFF
TGTGCCAGCTCACCGACAGTGAACACTGAAGCTTTCTTT
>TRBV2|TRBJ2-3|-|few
CASKGDQDTQYF
TGTGCCAGCAAGGGGGATCAAGATACGCAGTATTTT
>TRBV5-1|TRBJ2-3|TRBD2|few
CASSFGRGGRADTQYF
TGCGCCAGCAGCTTTGGGCGGGGGGGCCGGGCAGATACGCAGTATTTT
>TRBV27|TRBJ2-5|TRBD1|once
CASNIDRDQETQYF
TGTGCCAGCAATATCGACAGGGACCAAGAGACCCAGTACTTC
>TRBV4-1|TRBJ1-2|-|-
CASSRFGGGGYTF
TGCGCCAGCAGCCGATTCGGCGGCGGGGGCTACACCTTC
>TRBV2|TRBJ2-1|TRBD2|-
CASSPTSGGAGEQFF
TGTGCCAGCAGCCCTACTAGCGGGGGGGCCGGTGAGCAGTTCTTC
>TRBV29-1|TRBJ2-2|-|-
CSVEDPLRTNTGELFF
TGCAGCGTTGAAGACCCCCTTCGTACGAACACCGGGGAGCTGTTTTTT
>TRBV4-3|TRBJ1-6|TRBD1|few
CASSQDRGSHSPLHF
TGCGCCAGCAGCCAGGACAGGGGAAGCCATTCACCCCTCCACTTT
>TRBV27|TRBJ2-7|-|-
CASSLIGGYGVAYEQYF
TGTGCCAGCAGTTTAATTGGTGGGTACGGGGTAGCGTACGAGCAGTACTTC
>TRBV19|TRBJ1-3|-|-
CASRIQGRSSGNTIYF
TGTGCCAGTAGGATACAGGGTAGGAGCTCTGGAAACACCATATATTTT
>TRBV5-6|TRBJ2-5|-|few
CASSLRLQETQYF
TGTGCCAGCAGCTTGAGACTCCAAGAGACCCAGTACTTC
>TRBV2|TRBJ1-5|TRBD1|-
CASSERQGYQPQHF
TGTGCCAGCAGTGAGCGACAGGGTTATCAGCCCCAGCATTTT
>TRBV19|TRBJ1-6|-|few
CASSFREDSPLHF
TGTGCCAGTAGTTTCAGGGAGGATTCACCCCTCCACTTT
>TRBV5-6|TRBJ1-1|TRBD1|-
CASTQGALRTEAFF
TGTGCCAGCACCCAGGGGGCGCTGAGGACTGAAGCTTTCTTT
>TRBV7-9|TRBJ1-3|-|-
CASSQLSNSGNTIYF
TGTGCCAGCAGCCAACTTTCTAACTCTGGAAACACCATATATTTT
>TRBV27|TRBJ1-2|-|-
CASSLFKGQGYGYTF
TGTGCCAGCAGTTTATTTAAGGGGCAGGGCTATGGCTACACCTTC
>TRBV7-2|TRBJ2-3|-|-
CASSMGGGARTQYF
TGTGCCAGCTCCATGGGTGGGGGGGCCCGTACGCAGTATTTT
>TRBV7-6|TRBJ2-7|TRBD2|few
CASSSEAGGSYEQYF
TGTGCCAGCAGCTCAGAAGCGGGGGGGTCCTACGAGCAGTACTTC
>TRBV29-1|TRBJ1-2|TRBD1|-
CSVEERGRFYTF
TGCAGCGTTGAAGAGAGGGGGCGATTCTACACCTTC
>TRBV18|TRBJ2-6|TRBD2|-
CASSPGLAGSGANVLTF
TGTGCCAGCTCACCGGGACTAGCTGGGTCTGGGGCCAACGTCCTGACTTTC
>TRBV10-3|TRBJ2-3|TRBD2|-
CAIGPSGGLTSTDTQYF
TGTGCCATCGGTCCTAGCGGGGGGTTAACTAGCACAGATACGCAGTATTTT
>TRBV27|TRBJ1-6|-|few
CASSPSQGWGSSYNSPLHF
TGTGCCAGCAGTCCCTCTCAGGGGTGGGGAAGCTCCTATAATTCACCCCTCCACTTT
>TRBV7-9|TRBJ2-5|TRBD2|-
CASSLRGGLAGKETQYF
TGTGCCAGCAGCTTACGCGGTGGACTAGCGGGTAAAGAGACCCAGTACTTC
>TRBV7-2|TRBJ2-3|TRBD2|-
CASSLDGGSADTQYF
TGTGCCAGCAGCTTGGACGGGGGGTCCGCAGATACGCAGTATTTT
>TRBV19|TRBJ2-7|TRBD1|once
CASSITGGSYEQYF
TGTGCCAGTAGTATAACAGGGGGATCCTACGAGCAGTACTTC
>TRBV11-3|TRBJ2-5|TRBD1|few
CASSPRTTDRGATQYF
TGTGCCAGCAGCCCCCGGACAACAGACAGGGGAGCGACCCAGTACTTC
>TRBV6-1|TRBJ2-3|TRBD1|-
CASRRTGVRTDTQYF
TGTGCCAGCAGGAGAACAGGGGTTCGGACAGATACGCAGTATTTT
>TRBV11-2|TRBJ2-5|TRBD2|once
CASSLGSGGTDLYQETQYF
TGTGCCAGCAGCTTAGGGAGCGGGGGGACCGACTTGTACCAAGAGACCCAGTACTTC
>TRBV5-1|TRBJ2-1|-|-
CASSLGTAYNEQFF
TGCGCCAGCAGCTTGGGGACAGCGTACAATGAGCAGTTCTTC
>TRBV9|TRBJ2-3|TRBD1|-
CASSPGGSGQDTQYF
TGTGCCAGCAGCCCAGGGGGTAGTGGTCAAGATACGCAGTATTTT
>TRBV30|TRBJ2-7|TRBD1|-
CAWETGGYEQYF
TGTGCCTGGGAGACAGGGGGTTACGAGCAGTACTTC
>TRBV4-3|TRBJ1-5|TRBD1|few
CASGQGALQPQHF
TGCGCCAGCGGACAGGGGGCTTTGCAGCCCCAGCATTTT
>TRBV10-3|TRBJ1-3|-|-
CAISEFAGAGNTIYF
TGTGCCATCAGTGAGTTCGCAGGGGCTGGAAACACCATATATTTT
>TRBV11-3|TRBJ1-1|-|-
CASSRGNTEAFF
TGTGCCAGCAGCCGAGGGAACACTGAAGCTTTCTTT
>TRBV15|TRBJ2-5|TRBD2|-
CATSRASGGVQETQYF
TGTGCCACCAGCAGAGCTAGCGGGGGAGTACAAGAGACCCAGTACTTC
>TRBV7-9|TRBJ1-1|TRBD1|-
CASSLGTGNTEAFF
TGTGCCAGCAGCTTAGGGACAGGGAACACTGAAGCTTTCTTT
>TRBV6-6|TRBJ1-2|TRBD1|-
CASSHPGQVGSYTF
TGTGCCAGCAGTCACCCGGGACAGGTAGGGAGCTACACCTTC
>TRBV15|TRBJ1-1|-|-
CATSTRFWGNTEAFF
TGTGCCACCAGTACCAGGTTCTGGGGCAACACTGAAGCTTTCTTT
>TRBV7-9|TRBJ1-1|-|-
CASSDRQAINTEAFF
TGTGCCAGCAGTGACAGACAAGCTATAAACACTGAAGCTTTCTTT
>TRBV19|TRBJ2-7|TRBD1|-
CASSIGQGAREQYF
TGTGCCAGTAGTATCGGACAGGGGGCACGGGAGCAGTACTTC
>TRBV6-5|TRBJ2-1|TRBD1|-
CASSLDRDSYNEQFF
TGTGCCAGCAGTTTAGACCGGGACAGCTACAATGAGCAGTTCTTC
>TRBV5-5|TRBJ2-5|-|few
CASSWEGEETQYF
TGTGCCAGCAGCTGGGAGGGGGAAGAGACCCAGTACTTC
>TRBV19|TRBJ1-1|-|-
CASSIRDYNTEAFF
TGTGCCAGTAGTATTCGGGATTACAACACTGAAGCTTTCTTT
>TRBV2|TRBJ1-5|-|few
CASSVPRGETYNQPQHF
TGTGCCAGCAGTGTACCTCGCGGGGAGACATACAATCAGCCCCAGCATTTT
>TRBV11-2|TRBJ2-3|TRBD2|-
CASSLVGLAGGSFTDTQYF
TGTGCCAGCAGCTTAGTCGGGCTAGCGGGGGGAAGCTTCACAGATACGCAGTATTTT
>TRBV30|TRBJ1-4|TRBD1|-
CAWSIQTGKKLFF
TGTGCCTGGAGTATTCAGACAGGGAAAAAACTGTTTTTT